A selection of T cell receptor beta chains follows, all from one sample in a study of T-cell memory formation after mild COVID-19. TCRdb recomputed calls from the 5' RACE reads with MiXCR, one row per CDR3 protein. The sample contains roughly 250,000 distinct CDR3 sequences, around 17% of which appear only once. The sequencing input was PBMCs or a T cell subset sorted from them (not recorded which). Source of these receptors: a man aged 18 to 30 who had mild COVID-19 (a few samples of this study predate the infection). Cell type and time point are not known. CDR3s include the opening cysteine and the closing phenylalanine or tryptophan. The order of the fields is CDR3 protein, CDR3 DNA, V gene, clone size, D gene, J gene. The D gene is left open where the match is weak. Clone size is not always given. Where it is, it says once, few, many or a class for expanded clones.

CDR3: CASSYVPATGELFF; DNA: TGTGCCAGCAGTTACGTTCCGGCAACCGGGGAGCTGTTTTTT; V: TRBV6-2/TRBV6-3; size: .; D: .; J: TRBJ2-2
CDR3: CAGCDTGSNSPLHF; DNA: TGTGCCGGCTGCGATACGGGGAGTAATTCACCCCTCCACTTT; V: TRBV28; size: few; D: .; J: TRBJ1-6
CDR3: CASSVGTGITEAFF; DNA: TGTGCCAGTAGCGTGGGAACAGGGATCACTGAAGCTTTCTTT; V: TRBV7-6; size: many; D: .; J: TRBJ1-1
CDR3: CASSRTSGGDNEQFF; DNA: TGTGCCAGCAGCCGGACTAGCGGGGGAGACAATGAGCAGTTCTTC; V: TRBV7-2; size: few; D: TRBD2; J: TRBJ2-1
CDR3: CASKPGDGNIQYF; DNA: TGTGCCAGCAAGCCGGGGGACGGAAACATTCAGTACTTC; V: TRBV9; size: few; D: .; J: TRBJ2-4
CDR3: CSASPSGNTDTQYF; DNA: TGCAGTGCCAGCCCTAGCGGAAACACAGATACGCAGTATTTT; V: TRBV20-1; size: .; D: TRBD2; J: TRBJ2-3
CDR3: CASSLFTYNEQFF; DNA: TGTGCCAGCAGCTTGTTCACCTACAATGAGCAGTTCTTC; V: TRBV5-5; size: .; D: .; J: TRBJ2-1
CDR3: CSVANPTIEDTQYF; DNA: TGCAGCGTCGCAAACCCTACTATAGAGGATACGCAGTATTTT; V: TRBV29-1; size: .; D: .; J: TRBJ2-3
CDR3: CASTLAGADTQYF; DNA: TGTGCCAGCACATTAGCGGGGGCAGATACGCAGTATTTT; V: TRBV12-3/TRBV12-4; size: few; D: TRBD2; J: TRBJ2-3
CDR3: CASSVLGGAYNEQFF; DNA: TGTGCCAGCAGCGTACTAGGGGGGGCATACAATGAGCAGTTCTTC; V: TRBV9; size: few; D: .; J: TRBJ2-1
CDR3: CASSSTGNRHEQYF; DNA: TGTGCCAGCAGCTCGACAGGGAATCGGCACGAGCAGTACTTC; V: TRBV11-2; size: few; D: TRBD1; J: TRBJ2-7
CDR3: CASMWSATHTGELFF; DNA: TGTGCCAGCATGTGGTCGGCCACGCACACCGGGGAGCTGTTTTTT; V: TRBV6-5; size: .; D: .; J: TRBJ2-2
CDR3: CASSRSPGEGLYTF; DNA: TGTGCCAGCAGCCGATCCCCCGGGGAGGGATTGTACACCTTC; V: TRBV3-1; size: few; D: .; J: TRBJ1-2
CDR3: CASSLGPTKPYEQYF; DNA: TGTGCCAGCAGCTTAGGCCCCACGAAGCCCTACGAGCAGTACTTC; V: TRBV7-6; size: .; D: .; J: TRBJ2-7
CDR3: CSVVVAGASTDTQYF; DNA: TGCAGCGTTGTTGTGGCGGGGGCAAGCACAGATACGCAGTATTTT; V: TRBV29-1; size: .; D: .; J: TRBJ2-3
CDR3: CASSYSTLSPSGDQETQYF; DNA: TGTGCCAGCAGTTACTCGACCTTAAGTCCTAGCGGGGACCAAGAGACCCAGTACTTC; V: TRBV6-6; size: .; D: TRBD2; J: TRBJ2-5
CDR3: CSASRDSLTDTQYF; DNA: TGCAGTGCTAGTCGGGACAGTCTCACAGATACGCAGTATTTT; V: TRBV20-1; size: few; D: TRBD1; J: TRBJ2-3
CDR3: CASSQAGRRETQYF; DNA: TGCGCCAGCAGCCAAGCGGGCAGGAGGGAGACCCAGTACTTC; V: TRBV4-1; size: .; D: .; J: TRBJ2-5
CDR3: CASSLNPGLGEQYF; DNA: TGTGCCAGCAGCTTAAACCCAGGGCTGGGCGAGCAGTACTTC; V: TRBV7-2; size: few; D: .; J: TRBJ2-7
CDR3: CASSFSTSGTDTQYF; DNA: TGTGCCAGCAGCTTTAGCACTAGCGGCACAGATACGCAGTATTTT; V: TRBV5-5; size: few; D: TRBD2; J: TRBJ2-3
CDR3: CASSLWVGETQYF; DNA: TGTGCCAGCAGCTTATGGGTGGGGGAGACCCAGTACTTC; V: TRBV7-2; size: many; D: .; J: TRBJ2-5
CDR3: CSVEEVGGYGTGELFF; DNA: TGCAGCGTTGAGGAGGTTGGAGGGTACGGCACCGGGGAGCTGTTTTTT; V: TRBV29-1; size: few; D: .; J: TRBJ2-2
CDR3: CASSLAIEHNEQFF; DNA: TGTGCCAGCAGCTTAGCAATAGAGCACAATGAGCAGTTCTTC; V: TRBV7-2; size: many; D: .; J: TRBJ2-1
CDR3: CASRRVAAGGELFF; DNA: TGTGCCAGCAGGCGGGTGGCCGCGGGCGGGGAGCTGTTTTTT; V: TRBV7-2; size: .; D: .; J: TRBJ2-2
CDR3: CSVEDLANPYQETQYF; DNA: TGCAGCGTTGAAGATCTGGCCAACCCGTACCAAGAGACCCAGTACTTC; V: TRBV29-1; size: few; D: .; J: TRBJ2-5
CDR3: CASSLAPYEQYF; DNA: TGCGCCAGCAGCTTGGCCCCCTACGAGCAGTACTTC; V: TRBV5-1; size: .; D: .; J: TRBJ2-7
CDR3: CASSEGQGPTYNEQFF; DNA: TGTGCCAGCAGTGAGGGCCAAGGGCCTACCTACAATGAGCAGTTCTTC; V: TRBV6-1; size: .; D: .; J: TRBJ2-1
CDR3: CASSSAGPGETQYF; DNA: TGTGCCAGCAGCTCGGCGGGTCCCGGGGAGACCCAGTACTTC; V: TRBV11-2; size: few; D: .; J: TRBJ2-5
CDR3: CASSLVGYEQYF; DNA: TGTGCCAGCAGCTTAGTGGGCTACGAGCAGTACTTC; V: TRBV7-8; size: many; D: .; J: TRBJ2-7